The 8 T cell receptor beta chains below were found in one sample sequenced in a study of OX40 agonist ivuxolimab in advanced cancers. The table came from immunoSEQ multiplex PCR; TCRdb's copy has only in-frame clones and leaves some out. Found here are around 75,000 clones, 80% to 90% of them singletons; the top ten hold over 0.95%. Sample: CD4+ or CD8+ T cells sorted from blood, taken in a trial of the OX40 agonist ivuxolimab. The receptors stem from an adult with an advanced solid tumor such as melanoma, head and neck, liver or kidney cancer.

V is TRBV19 and J is TRBJ2-3, with 12 bases that match TRBD1. CDR1 and CDR2 from the germline V gene are LNHDA and SQIVND (reference sequence). The CDR3 is made up of 17 amino acids. With V trimmed by 5 bases and J by 0 bases, 6 bases remained unmatched. CDR3: CASSPGQGAPSTDTQYF. CDR3 nucleotides: TGTGCCAGTAGTCCGGGACAGGGGGCCCCTAGCACAGATACGCAGTATTTT.

The chain joins TRBV28 to TRBJ2-6; D not certain. Germline CDR1 reads MDHEN; CDR2 reads SYDVKM. The CDR3 contains 15 residues. V lost 0 bases and J 0 bases, leaving 3 bases between the germline ends. The CDR3 coding sequence is TGTGCCAGCAGTTTATGGGGCTCTGGGGCCAACGTCCTGACTTTC. Its protein is CASSLWGSGANVLTF. The full variable domain, rest sourced from reference TRBV28 and TRBJ2-6, is DVKVTQSSRYLVKRTGEKVFLECVQDMDHENMFWYRQDPGLGLRLIYFSYDVKMKEKGDIPEGYSVSREKKERFSLILESASTNQTSMYLCASSLWGSGANVLTFGAGSRLTVL.

The rearrangement links TRBV7-2 to TRBJ2-1; D assignment may be TRBD1 or TRBD2 (6 bases each). Germline loops: CDR1 SGHTA, CDR2 FQGNSA. The CDR3 has 16 amino acids. Between the trimmed V and J ends, which lost 0 bases and 8 bases, there was a span of 17 bases. CDR3 sequence: CASSLAGQLRGDEQFF. The CDR3 DNA sequence: TGTGCCAGCAGCTTAGCCGGGCAGCTAAGGGGGGATGAGCAGTTCTTC.

The chain is built from TRBV15 and TRBJ1-4; 8 bases line up with TRBD1. The CDR3 totals 17 residues. Germline-derived CDR1 and CDR2 are LNHNV and YYDKDF (reference sequence). V dropped 2 bases and J dropped 3; count of bases not matched to a gene: 8. CDR3 protein: CATSRPNRGWSNEKLFF. CDR3 bases: TGTGCCACCAGCAGACCGAACAGGGGGTGGTCTAATGAAAAACTGTTTTTT.

CDR3: CASSPSGANVLTF. As DNA, the CDR3 is TGTGCCAGCAGCCCCTCTGGGGCCAACGTCCTGACTTTC. V is TRBV11-2 and J is TRBJ2-6; no reliable D call. Germline values: CDR1 SGHAT, CDR2 FQNNGV. V dropped 5 bases and J dropped 0 bases, with 2 bases sitting between them. CDR3 length: 13 amino acids.

The chain joins TRBV28 to TRBJ1-6; 8 bases agree with TRBD1. The junction had 5 bases not matched to a gene; V was cut back by 5 bases and J by 8 bases. This CDR3 has 14 residues. Germline CDR1 reads MDHEN; CDR2 reads SYDVKM. The CDR3 nucleotides read TGTGCCAGCAGTCCCCCAGGGGGCTATTCACCCCTCCACTTT. Its translation: CASSPPGGYSPLHF.

The rearrangement uses TRBV5-1 and TRBJ1-1; 7 bases fit TRBD1. The CDR3 has 14 amino acids. Germline V gene data show CDR1 as SGHRS and CDR2 as YFSETQ. V dropped 2 bases and J dropped 1; count of bases not matched to a gene: 2. The chain's CDR3 is CASSFRGQNTEAFF. In nucleotides, the CDR3 is TGCGCCAGCAGCTTTAGGGGGCAGAACACTGAAGCTTTCTTT.

Note on this clone: At one of its ends the junction is not consistent with the germline gene, which may arise from a read error. This chain joins TRBV14 and TRBJ1-3; possibly TRBD1 for D (5 bases). Germline lookup yields CDR1 SGHDN and CDR2 FVKESK. This CDR3 has 14 residues. CDR3 nucleotides: TGTGCCAGCAGCCTGGCAGGGTCCGGAAACACCATGTATTTT. Encoded protein: CASSLAGSGNTMYF.